This T cell receptor beta chain is drawn from a study of T cell responses to AZD1222 COVID-19 vaccine. Whole-study results and caveats: At study baseline, merely six AZD1222 recipients were seropositive. Females made up more of the donors, who were largely white British, and clonal diversity may have come out too low.

The method was immunoSEQ multiplex PCR; TCRdb's version includes in-frame clones alone and lacks a portion of them. The sample consists of approximately 200,000 clones, approximately 93% of them appearing once. V lost 4 bases and J lost 0; bases outside the gene matches: 4. Looked up from germline, CDR1 is SGDLS and CDR2 is YYNGEE. CDR3 length equals 16 residues. As to this clone: Its antigen is still unknown.

The receptor was isolated from an adult who received the AZD1222 COVID-19 vaccine. The J gene is TRBJ2-2, the V gene TRBV9; 9 bases are a match to TRBD2. The source material was peripheral blood, sampled 28 days after the second AZD1222 dose. CDR3 DNA: TGTGCCAGCAGCATGACTAGCGGATCGAACACCGGGGAGCTGTTTTTT. This translates into CASSMTSGSNTGELFF.